The next 16 T cell receptor beta chains were all read from a single sample in a study of shared clonotypes between healthy human individuals. Profiled with immunoSEQ multiplex PCR; TCRdb holds only in-frame clones, not every one. The sample lists about 2.4 million clones; more than 85% were seen once. The sample consisted of naive CD4+ T cells from PBMCs. Regarding subset: CD45RA+ positively selected. Receptors originate from a man between 18 and 35 years old in good health. Some clones in this sample may be carry-over from other donors' samples.

This clone was seen a single time. The chain recombines TRBV7-2 with TRBJ2-3, with a possible D match to TRBD1 (6 bases). V lost 8 bases and J 4 bases, leaving 25 bases between the germline ends. This CDR3 has 17 residues. In germline, CDR1 is SGHTA, CDR2 FQGNSA. This CDR3 is CASFPGASRLSADTQYF. The DNA for the CDR3 is TGTGCCAGCTTTCCAGGGGCTTCTCGACTATCCGCAGATACGCAGTATTTT.

The V gene is TRBV15, the J gene TRBJ1-6, with TRBD1 matching over 8 bases. There are 15 residues in the CDR3. Germline V gene data show CDR1 as LNHNV and CDR2 as YYDKDF (reference sequence). The V segment lost 0 bases and the J segment 10 bases; nucleotides outside the gene matches: 5. The CDR3 nucleotides are TGTGCCACCAGCAGAGATGCAGGGGGCGAATCACCCCTCCACTTT. Translating it yields CATSRDAGGESPLHF.

This chain links TRBV6-1 with TRBJ2-2; no definite D call. CDR3 length: 15 residues. Germline CDR1 and CDR2: MNHNS and SASEGT. Trimming pared 3 bases from V and 1 base from J, leaving 9 bases between. CDR3 protein: CASSELGRNTGELFF. The CDR3 DNA follows: TGTGCCAGCAGTGAGCTTGGCAGGAACACCGGGGAGCTGTTTTTT.

The chain is built from TRBV5-1 and TRBJ2-1; 15 bases line up with TRBD2. The CDR3 has 17 amino acids. J was trimmed by 4 bases and V by 4 bases; bases with no gene match: 6. Germline assignment: CDR1 SGHRS and CDR2 YFSETQ. This chain's CDR3 is CASSEGTSGRPYNEQFF. CDR3 in DNA: TGCGCCAGCAGCGAAGGGACTAGCGGGAGGCCGTACAATGAGCAGTTCTTC.

The V gene is TRBV29-1, the J gene TRBJ2-7; D is possibly TRBD2 (5 bases). Germline V gene lookup returns CDR1 SQVTM and CDR2 ANQGSEA. V lost 4 bases and J lost 6, with 13 bases in between. The CDR3 is 12 residues long. CDR3 bases: TGCAGCGTTGGGGTACGGGATAGCGAGCAGTACTTC. It encodes CSVGVRDSEQYF.

The V gene is TRBV19, the J gene TRBJ1-5, with D perhaps matching TRBD1 (6 bases). This CDR3 spans 17 amino acids. V shed 3 bases and J shed 1 base, with 16 bases lying between them. The V gene's germline CDR1 is LNHDA and CDR2 SQIVND (reference sequence). The CDR3: CASSMKFWGGSNQPQHF. Written as DNA, the CDR3 is TGTGCCAGTAGTATGAAGTTCTGGGGGGGCAGCAATCAGCCCCAGCATTTT. The entire variable domain, with the rest obtained from reference TRBV19 and TRBJ1-5, is as follows: DGGITQSPKYLFRKEGQNVTLSCEQNLNHDAMYWYRQDPGQGLRLIYYSQIVNDFQKGDIAEGYSVSREKKESFPLTVTSAQKNPTAFYLCASSMKFWGGSNQPQHFGDGTRLSIL.

Of note for this clone: Other DNA sequences from this sample encode an identical CDR3 as well. The chain recombines TRBV20-1 with TRBJ2-3, with D unresolved. This CDR3 region has 11 residues. From germline, CDR1 is DFQATT and CDR2 SNEGSKA (reference sequence). V lost 6 bases to trimming and J lost 3 bases, with 7 bases between them. CDR3 sequence (DNA): TGCAGTGCGTCTATAACAGATACGCAGTATTTT. Amino acid sequence: CSASITDTQYF.

This clone occurred once. The V and J genes are TRBV2 and TRBJ2-5, with 9 bases that match TRBD1. V dropped 4 bases and J dropped 6; count of bases not matched to a gene: 3. Germline CDR1 is SNHLY and CDR2 is FYNNEI. The CDR3 totals 13 residues. The CDR3, as DNA: TGTGCCAGCAGTGGGACAGGGGTACAGACCCAGTACTTC. This sequence encodes CASSGTGVQTQYF.

The CDR3 loop is CSVPGFSNTEAFF. CDR3 DNA sequence: TGCAGCGTACCAGGTTTCTCGAACACTGAAGCTTTCTTT. This chain links TRBV29-1 with TRBJ1-1; D uncertain. Germline-derived CDR1 and CDR2 are SQVTM and ANQGSEA. This CDR3 has 13 amino acids. Trimming took off 6 bases at V and 1 base at J, with 12 bases between the two ends.

The chain uses TRBV5-1 and TRBJ2-7; TRBD1 matches 7 bases. The CDR3 is 16 residues long. CDR1 is SGHRS and CDR2 is YFSETQ in the germline V gene. The trim removed 1 base at V and 3 bases at J, leaving 10 bases unmatched. The CDR3: CASSLFGEGGFYEQYF. CDR3 bases: TGCGCCAGCAGCTTGTTCGGGGAAGGGGGCTTCTACGAGCAGTACTTC.

The chain is built from TRBV11-2 and TRBJ2-5, with 7 bases identical to TRBD2. Germline CDR1 SGHAT, CDR2 FQNNGV. The V segment lost 3 bases and the J segment 7 bases; nucleotides outside the gene matches: 2. The length of the CDR3 is 12 residues. The CDR3 DNA reads as TGTGCCAGCAGCTTCCCGGGAGGGACCCAGTACTTC. Encoded protein: CASSFPGGTQYF.

This chain links TRBV15 with TRBJ1-2, with TRBD1 matching over 7 bases. CDR1 LNHNV and CDR2 YYDKDF come from the germline V gene (reference sequence). CDR3 length equals 13 residues. The V segment lost 4 bases and the J segment 4 bases; nucleotides outside the gene matches: 3. The CDR3 spells CATSKGAGYGYTF. DNA for the CDR3: TGTGCCACCAGCAAGGGGGCGGGCTATGGCTACACCTTC.

The chain carries TRBV7-6 and TRBJ2-1, with D uncertain. Germline assignment: CDR1 SGHVS and CDR2 FNYEAQ. The CDR3 is 13 residues long. The ends were cut back, 5 bases at V and 4 bases at J, with 9 bases in the middle. The CDR3 region is CASSTPNYNEQFF. CDR3 DNA sequence: TGTGCCAGCAGCACCCCCAATTACAATGAGCAGTTCTTC.

Concerning this clone itself: The same CDR3 arises from other DNA sequences in this sample as well. The J gene is TRBJ1-3, the V gene TRBV5-1; D remains ambiguous. Per the germline V gene, CDR1 is SGHRS and CDR2 is YFSETQ. The germline V and J ends were trimmed by 1 base and 0 bases, with 8 bases remaining between them. This CDR3 has 15 residues. The CDR3 DNA sequence: TGCGCCAGCAGCTTGACGACATCCTCTGGAAACACCATATATTTT. This sequence encodes CASSLTTSSGNTIYF.

DNA of the CDR3: TGTGCCAGCAGTTACGGTGTGGATTCACCCCTCCACTTT. Protein: CASSYGVDSPLHF. The V call is TRBV6-6, the J call TRBJ1-6; no reliable D call. V gave up 2 bases and J gave up 8 bases, with 7 bases separating them. Germline V gene data show CDR1 as MNHNY and CDR2 as SVGAGI (reference sequence). This CDR3 has 13 amino acids.

This clone was counted a single time. The chain has TRBV9 and TRBJ2-7, with TRBD2 as a possible D gene (7 bases). The CDR3 covers 13 residues. V was trimmed by 4 bases and J by 3 bases, leaving 11 bases between them. Germline V gives CDR1 SGDLS, CDR2 YYNGEE. The CDR3 DNA reads as TGTGCCAGCAGCCAAGGGGGGGTCTACGAGCAGTACTTC. It is translated as CASSQGGVYEQYF.